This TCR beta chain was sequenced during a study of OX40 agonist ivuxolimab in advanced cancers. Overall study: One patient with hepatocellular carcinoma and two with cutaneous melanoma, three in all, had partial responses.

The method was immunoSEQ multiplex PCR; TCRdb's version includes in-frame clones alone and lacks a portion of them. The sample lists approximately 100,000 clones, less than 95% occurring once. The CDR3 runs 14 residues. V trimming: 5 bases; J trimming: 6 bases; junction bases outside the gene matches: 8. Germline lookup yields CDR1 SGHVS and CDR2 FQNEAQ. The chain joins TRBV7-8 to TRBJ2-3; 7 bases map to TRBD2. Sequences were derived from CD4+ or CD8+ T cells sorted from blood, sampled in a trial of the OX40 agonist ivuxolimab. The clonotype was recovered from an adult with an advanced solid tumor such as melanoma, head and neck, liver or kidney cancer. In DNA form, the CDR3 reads TGTGCCAGCAGCCCCCGGACTAGGCGGGATACGCAGTATTTT. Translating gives CASSPRTRRDTQYF.